The T cell receptor (beta chain) under discussion was sequenced for a study of identical twins. The sample holds a few counts of this clonotype. TCRdb analysed the 5' RACE reads with MiXCR anew, one entry per CDR3 protein. The table has a few hundred thousand distinct CDR3 sequences, 9.5% to 10% seen once. Healthy Caucasian donors formed the entire cohort. These data also featured in a second study, about yellow fever vaccine responses in identical twins.

The receptor was isolated from a woman between 18 and 30 years old in good health. The sample comprised PBMCs.

DNA for the CDR3: TGTGCCAGCAGCCTAGTGGGACAGGGTAGTACTGGGGCCAACGTCCTGACTTTC. Its translation is CASSLVGQGSTGANVLTF. V gene TRBV11-2 combines with J gene TRBJ2-6; the match to TRBD1 covers 9 bases. The V gene end was trimmed by 5 bases and the J gene end by 2 bases; junction bases not matched to a gene: 10. CDR3 length: 18 residues. Germline assignment: CDR1 SGHAT and CDR2 FQNNGV.